The TCR beta chain under discussion was sequenced for a study of graft-versus-host responses after intestinal transplantation. About the research overall: Recipients underwent multivisceral, liver-intestinal, or isolated intestinal transplants.

The CDR3 has 15 amino acids. Germline CDR1 SNHLY, CDR2 FYNNEI. Deletions cut 4 bases from V and 0 bases from J, with 7 bases between. TCRdb's copy holds only in-frame clones and misses some; the assay was immunoSEQ multiplex PCR. This sample yields some 18,000 clones, of which roughly 40% are seen a single time; around 0.84% belongs to the top ten. The gene calls are TRBV2 and TRBJ1-6; D is possibly TRBD1 (6 bases). The sample in question was alloreactive CD4+ T cells from a mixed lymphocyte reaction culture, obtained before intestinal transplant. Regarding subset: CFSE-low proliferating T cells sorted from approximately 6-day pre-transplant mixed lymphocyte reaction (GvH or HvG direction). The origin of this receptor is a human patient who received an intestinal transplant. CDR3 amino acids: CASSGGASYNSPLHF. Written as DNA, the CDR3 is TGTGCCAGCAGTGGGGGGGCCTCCTATAATTCACCCCTCCACTTT.